This TCR beta chain was captured by sequencing in a study of Graves' ophthalmopathy and Graves' hyperthyroidism. Study-level points and caveats: At about 69% sensitivity and approximately 72% specificity, the model predicted progression of the ophthalmopathy.

A word on this clonotype: Its cognate antigen is unknown.

RNA transcripts were the template, and TCR beta CDR3 regions were amplified from them. HTBI primers served in a first-round RT-PCR, which a second-round multiplex PCR followed. TCRdb itself ran the multiplex PCR reads through MiXCR, one entry per CDR3 protein. The sample comprises about 400,000 distinct CDR3 sequences, under 25% of which are singletons, and roughly 3% rests with the top ten. Trimming pared 5 bases from V and 1 base from J, leaving 11 bases between. Germline V gene lookup returns CDR1 DFQATT and CDR2 SNEGSKA (reference sequence). The CDR3 spans 13 residues. V and J are TRBV20-1 and TRBJ1-1; D remains unclear. Input material: peripheral blood. The source of this sequence is a woman aged 18-30 years with stable Graves' hyperthyroidism. CDR3 residues: CSAEPGTNTEAFF. As DNA, the CDR3 is TGCAGTGCTGAGCCGGGTACGAACACTGAAGCTTTCTTT.